This passage covers 21 T cell receptor beta chains from one sample sequenced in a study of human T cells and chemical hapten exposure. Sample time point: patch test 3, about 24 weeks after DPC sensitization. Treatment here: therapeutic diphenylcyclopropenone sensitization with weekly scalp DPC. TCRdb re-analysed the RACE reads in MiXCR, keeping a single row per CDR3 protein. The sample records 50,000 to 80,000 distinct CDR3 sequences, 9.5% to 12% being singletons. Sequencing used whole blood, obtained in connection with sensitization to the hapten diphenylcyclopropenone (DPC). These receptors were taken from a woman in her twenties or thirties with alopecia areata. Some clones in this sample may be carry-over from other donors' samples.

The V gene is TRBV7-2, the J gene TRBJ2-3; TRBD2 matches at 7 bases. Germline V lookup: CDR1 SGHTA, CDR2 FQGNSA. With V trimmed by 2 bases and J by 2 bases, 7 bases remained unmatched. The CDR3 contains 16 residues. This CDR3 reads CASSLTQAGYTDTQYF. The DNA of the CDR3 is TGTGCCAGCAGCTTAACTCAAGCGGGGTACACAGATACGCAGTATTTT.

This clonotype was recorded at least ten times. CDR3 in amino acids: CASSSDRAEQFF. The CDR3 DNA reads TGTGCCAGCAGTTCGGACAGGGCAGAGCAGTTCTTC. V usage is TRBV28 and J usage is TRBJ2-1, with 8 bases fitting TRBD1. The CDR3 contains 12 residues. From germline, CDR1 is MDHEN and CDR2 SYDVKM. The V and J ends lost 4 bases and 10 bases, in that order; junction bases with no gene match: 3.

The CDR3 loop reads CASSSMTAREQYF. CDR3 nucleotide sequence: TGCGCCAGCAGCTCCATGACAGCGAGGGAGCAGTACTTC. The rearrangement joins TRBV5-1 to TRBJ2-7; tentatively, D is TRBD1 (5 bases). Trimming cost V 3 bases and J 7 bases, with 14 bases left between them. Germline CDR1 and CDR2: SGHRS and YFSETQ. This CDR3 contains 13 residues.

This clonotype was detected a few times. V gene TRBV7-6 combines with J gene TRBJ1-1, with D tentatively TRBD1 (5 bases). This CDR3 has 14 amino acids. Germline lookup yields CDR1 SGHVS and CDR2 FNYEAQ. Trimming took 5 bases from V and 2 from J, leaving 12 bases between them. CDR3 sequence: CASSRTGRNTEAFF. The CDR3 coding sequence is TGTGCCAGCAGCAGAACGGGGCGTAACACTGAAGCTTTCTTT.

There are a few counts of this clonotype. The genes are TRBV5-1 and TRBJ2-7; D call uncertain. This CDR3 region has 14 residues. With 4 bases removed from V and 0 bases from J, the gap between germline ends came to 11 bases. From germline, CDR1 is SGHRS and CDR2 YFSETQ. As DNA, the CDR3 is TGCGCCAGCAGCGCCTTGGGCCACTCCTACGAGCAGTACTTC. It codes for CASSALGHSYEQYF.

This clonotype was detected only a few times. The chain links TRBV3-1 to TRBJ2-1, with TRBD2 identical over 7 bases. The CDR3 sequence is 16 residues long. The junction had 5 bases not matched to a gene; V was cut back by 0 bases and J by 3 bases. Germline-derived CDR1 and CDR2 are LGHDT and YNNKEL (reference sequence). Here the CDR3 DNA reads TGTGCCAGCAGCCAAGAGCGGGACTACCTCTACAATGAGCAGTTCTTC. It codes for CASSQERDYLYNEQFF.

This clonotype was recorded at least ten times. The chain employs TRBV12-3 or TRBV12-4 and TRBJ2-5, with D possibly matching TRBD1 (5 bases). Trimming cost V 2 bases and J 4 bases, with 11 bases left between them. The CDR3 contains 14 residues. The CDR3 DNA follows: TGTGCCAGCAGTTTAAAGGGGCTCCGAGAGACCCAGTACTTC. Translation: CASSLKGLRETQYF.

Of note for this clonotype: One junction end does not reproduce the germline sequence, and a read error may be involved. V usage is TRBV28 and J usage is TRBJ1-6; TRBD1 is a possible D gene (5 bases). Germline values: CDR1 MDHEN, CDR2 SYDVKM. The CDR3 totals 12 residues. CDR3 nucleotide sequence: TGTGCCAGCAGATCGACAGTTTCACCCCCCCACTTT. The encoded protein is CASRSTVSPPHF.

The chain recombines TRBV14 with TRBJ1-3; D is uncertain. Germline lookup yields CDR1 SGHDN and CDR2 FVKESK. This CDR3 region has 15 residues. Trimming took off 2 bases at V and 1 base at J, with 9 bases between the two ends. The CDR3 nucleotides are TGTGCCAGCAGCCAATTAGGGATTTCTGGAAACACCATATATTTT. Its translation: CASSQLGISGNTIYF. Complete variable domain (other parts from reference TRBV14 and TRBJ1-3): EAGVTQFPSHSVIEKGQTVTLRCDPISGHDNLYWYRRVMGKEIKFLLHFVKESKQDESGMPNNRFLAERTGGTYSTLKVQPAELEDSGVYFCASSQLGISGNTIYFGEGSWLTVV.

This clonotype was recorded at least ten times. The V and J genes are TRBV2 and TRBJ2-2; 9 bases are shared with TRBD2. Germline CDR1 SNHLY, CDR2 FYNNEI. The trim removed 0 bases at V and 4 bases at J, leaving 9 bases unmatched. This CDR3 contains 18 residues. CDR3 nucleotides: TGTGCCAGCAGTGAAGCCCCCCTGAGCGGGGGGCTCACCGGGGAGCTGTTTTTT. It yields the protein CASSEAPLSGGLTGELFF.

This clonotype was observed many times. The chain links TRBV10-2 to TRBJ1-1; a possible D gene is TRBD1 (6 bases). V was trimmed by 3 bases and J by 5 bases, leaving 10 bases between them. The CDR3 contains 13 residues. The germline CDR1 and CDR2 sequences are WSHSY and SAAADI. The CDR3 nucleotides read TGCGCCAGCAGTGAACAGGGCGGGACTGAAGCTTTCTTT. It specifies CASSEQGGTEAFF.

The table lists this clonotype with many counts. The chain joins TRBV28 to TRBJ2-1; a weak D match, TRBD2 (6 bases). Germline-derived CDR1 and CDR2 are MDHEN and SYDVKM. The V gene lost 4 bases and the J gene lost 4 bases, with 8 bases spanning the gap. The CDR3 is 13 residues long. The CDR3 here is CASSWRDYNEQFF. The CDR3 DNA reads TGTGCCAGCAGTTGGCGGGATTACAATGAGCAGTTCTTC.

This clonotype was recorded a few times. The chain carries TRBV7-2 and TRBJ2-7; 9 bases agree with TRBD2. The CDR3 is made up of 15 amino acids. With 4 bases clipped from V and 8 bases from J, the junction kept 12 bases outside the gene matches. The germline CDR1 and CDR2 sequences are SGHTA and FQGNSA. The CDR3 loop is CASSSSGSGGLKQYF. The CDR3 DNA reads TGTGCCAGCAGCTCGTCGGGTAGCGGGGGTTTAAAGCAGTACTTC.

The chain joins TRBV7-3 to TRBJ2-1; D may be TRBD1 (6 bases). Trimming pared 5 bases from V and 4 bases from J, leaving 15 bases between. Germline values: CDR1 SGHTA, CDR2 FQGTGA. The CDR3 is made up of 15 amino acids. CDR3 bases: TGTGCCAGCAGCCCCGGGTGGGGGACATACAATGAGCAGTTCTTC. Amino acid sequence: CASSPGWGTYNEQFF.

This clonotype showed up many times. This chain connects TRBV7-3 to TRBJ2-5, with 7 nucleotides matching TRBD1. CDR3 size: 15 residues. Germline CDR1 and CDR2: SGHTA and FQGTGA. The V gene end was trimmed by 3 bases and the J gene end by 5 bases; junction bases not matched to a gene: 9. CDR3 DNA: TGTGCCAGCAGCTTCCTAGGGGGCACGGGTGAGACCCAGTACTTC. Its protein product is CASSFLGGTGETQYF. Full variable domain (remainder filled in from reference TRBV7-3 and TRBJ2-5): GAGVSQTPSNKVTEKGKYVELRCDPISGHTALYWYRQSLGQGPEFLIYFQGTGAADDSGLPNDRFFAVRPEGSVSTLKIQRTERGDSAVYLCASSFLGGTGETQYFGPGTRLLVL.

This clonotype was counted at least ten times. The chain joins TRBV30 to TRBJ1-1; no firm D call. The V gene's germline CDR1 is GTSNPN and CDR2 SVGIG (reference sequence). This CDR3 spans 13 amino acids. V lost 0 bases, J lost 2 bases, and 7 bases lay in between. The CDR3 reads CAWSVAVNTEAFF. In DNA form, the CDR3 reads TGTGCCTGGAGTGTAGCGGTAAACACTGAAGCTTTCTTT. Full variable domain (rest looked up from reference TRBV30 and TRBJ1-1): SQTIHQWPATLVQPVGSPLSLECTVEGTSNPNLYWYRQAAGRGLQLLFYSVGIGQISSEVPQNLSASRPQDRQFILSSKKLLLSDSGFYLCAWSVAVNTEAFFGQGTRLTVV.

This clonotype turned up a few times. The chain uses TRBV7-6 and TRBJ2-3; D perhaps matches TRBD1 (6 bases). V shed 8 bases and J shed 2 bases, with 14 bases lying between them. The length of the CDR3 is 14 residues. Looked up from germline, CDR1 is SGHVS and CDR2 is FNYEAQ. CDR3 in amino acids: CASQRQGITDTQYF. DNA of the CDR3: TGTGCCAGCCAACGGCAGGGGATCACAGATACGCAGTATTTT.

This chain joins TRBV5-1 and TRBJ2-1, with D tentatively TRBD2 (5 bases). V was trimmed by 7 bases and J by 8 bases, leaving 25 bases between them. The CDR3 loop spans 16 amino acids. Germline V gene sequence: CDR1 SGHRS, CDR2 YFSETQ. The CDR3 region is CASGTSDLSTSYEQFF. The CDR3 DNA reads TGCGCCAGCGGAACCTCGGACTTGTCAACTTCGTATGAGCAGTTCTTC. Drawing the rest from reference TRBV5-1 and TRBJ2-1, the complete variable domain is KAGVTQTPRYLIKTRGQQVTLSCSPISGHRSVSWYQQTPGQGLQFLFEYFSETQRNKGNFPGRFSGRQFSNSRSEMNVSTLELGDSALYLCASGTSDLSTSYEQFFGPGTRLTVL.

The sample holds many counts of this clonotype. V gene TRBV7-8 combines with J gene TRBJ2-3; 7 nucleotides match TRBD2. V lost 4 bases and J lost 0; bases outside the gene matches: 13. CDR3 length: 18 residues. CDR1 is SGHVS and CDR2 is FQNEAQ in the germline V gene. CDR3: CASSYVSGVVTSTDTQYF. CDR3 sequence (DNA): TGTGCCAGCAGCTATGTGAGCGGGGTTGTGACTAGCACAGATACGCAGTATTTT.

This clonotype has a handful of counts. V gene TRBV2 combines with J gene TRBJ1-3; unclear D gene. Germline CDR1 reads SNHLY; CDR2 reads FYNNEI. The V gene lost 7 bases and the J gene lost 1 base, with 14 bases spanning the gap. CDR3 length: 15 residues. The CDR3 sequence: CASTSVGLSGNTIYF. In DNA form, the CDR3 reads TGTGCCAGCACCTCAGTAGGGCTATCTGGAAACACCATATATTTT. Full variable domain (outside the CDR3, taken from reference TRBV2 and TRBJ1-3): EPEVTQTPSHQVTQMGQEVILRCVPISNHLYFYWYRQILGQKVEFLVSFYNNEISEKSEIFDDQFSVERPDGSNFTLKIRSTKLEDSAMYFCASTSVGLSGNTIYFGEGSWLTVV.

In this sample, this clonotype turned up many times. The rearrangement joins TRBV9 to TRBJ1-2, with TRBD1 as a possible D gene (6 bases). Trimming left V 4 bases short and J 2 bases short, with 9 bases between. The length of the CDR3 is 13 residues. Germline values: CDR1 SGDLS, CDR2 YYNGEE. The CDR3 bases are TGTGCCAGCAGCATACAGGGCAACTATGGCTACACCTTC. This translates into CASSIQGNYGYTF.